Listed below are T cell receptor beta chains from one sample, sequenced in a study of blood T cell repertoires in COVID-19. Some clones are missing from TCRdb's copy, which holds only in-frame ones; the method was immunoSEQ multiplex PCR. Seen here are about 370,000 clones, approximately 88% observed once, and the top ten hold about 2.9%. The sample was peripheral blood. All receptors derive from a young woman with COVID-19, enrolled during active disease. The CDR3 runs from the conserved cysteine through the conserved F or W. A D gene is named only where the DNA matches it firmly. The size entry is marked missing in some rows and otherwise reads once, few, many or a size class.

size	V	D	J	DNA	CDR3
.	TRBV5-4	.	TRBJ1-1	TGTGCCAGCAGCTTGTGGGGAGGAAGCCGAGAAGGTGACACTGAAGCTTTCTTT	CASSLWGGSREGDTEAFF
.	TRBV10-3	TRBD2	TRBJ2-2	TGTGCCATCAGTGAAGCGGGGAGCAACACCGGGGAGCTGTTTTTT	CAISEAGSNTGELFF
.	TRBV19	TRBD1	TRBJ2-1	TGTGCCAGTAGGAGAGGACAGGGAGGCAATGAGCAGTTCTTC	CASRRGQGGNEQFF
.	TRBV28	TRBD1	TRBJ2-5	TGTGCCAGCAGTTTACCCCTATGGACAGGGGGTGAGACCCAGTACTTC	CASSLPLWTGGETQYF
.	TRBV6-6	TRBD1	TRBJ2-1	TGTGCCAGCAGTTACGGACAGGGGAATTACAATGAGCAGTTCTTC	CASSYGQGNYNEQFF
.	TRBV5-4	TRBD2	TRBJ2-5	TGTGCCAGCAGTTCCGGGACTAGCGGGGGGGCCGTCGAGACCCAGTACTTC	CASSSGTSGGAVETQYF
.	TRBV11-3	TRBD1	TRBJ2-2	TGTGCCAGCAGCCGTCAGACAGGGGATAACGGGGAGCTGTTTTTT	CASSRQTGDNGELFF
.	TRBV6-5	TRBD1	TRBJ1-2	TGTGCCAGCAGTTACTCGTTTGAGGGGGCTGGGTATGGCTACACCTTC	CASSYSFEGAGYGYTF
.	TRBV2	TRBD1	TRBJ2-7	TGTGCCAGCAGCAAACAGGGGACCTACGAGCAGTACTTC	CASSKQGTYEQYF
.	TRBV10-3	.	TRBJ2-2	TGTGCCATCAGTGCGCAGGGCGGCACCGGGGAGCTGTTTTTT	CAISAQGGTGELFF
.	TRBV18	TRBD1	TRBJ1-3	TGTGCCAGCTCACCAGTAAGCGGAACAGGGGCTGGAAACACCATATATTTT	CASSPVSGTGAGNTIYF
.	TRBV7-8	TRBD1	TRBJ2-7	TGTGCCAGCAGCTCGAGACAGGGGCCAGCCTACGAGCAGTACTTC	CASSSRQGPAYEQYF
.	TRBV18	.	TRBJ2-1	TGTGCCAGCTCGCCACAGGAGAGGGACAATGAGCAGTTCTTC	CASSPQERDNEQFF
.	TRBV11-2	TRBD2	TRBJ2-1	TGTGCCAGCAGCTTAGTCGGCCTAGCGGGAGACAATGAGCAGTTCTTC	CASSLVGLAGDNEQFF
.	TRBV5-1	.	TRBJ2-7	TGCGCCAGCAGCTTCCTCGGAGGGACAGCGAACTACGAGCAGTACTTC	CASSFLGGTANYEQYF
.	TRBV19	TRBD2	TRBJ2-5	TGTGCCAGTAGTATGGCGGGACTACAAGAGACCCAGTACTTC	CASSMAGLQETQYF
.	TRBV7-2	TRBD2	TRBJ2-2	TGTGCCAGCAGCTCCCCCGGGACTAGTAACACCGGGGAGCTGTTTTTT	CASSSPGTSNTGELFF
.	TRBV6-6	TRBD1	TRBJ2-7	TGTGCCAGCAGCCCGGACAGGTCCATTTCCTACGAGCAGTACTTC	CASSPDRSISYEQYF
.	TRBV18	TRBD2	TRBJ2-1	TGTGCCAGCTCACCGATGAGCGGGAGTCTCAATGAGCAGTTCTTC	CASSPMSGSLNEQFF
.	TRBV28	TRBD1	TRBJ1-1	TGTGCCAGCAGGATGGGTACAGGGGCTGGCACTGAAGCTTTCTTT	CASRMGTGAGTEAFF
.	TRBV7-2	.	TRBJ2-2	TGTGCCAGCAGATTAGTGGAGGGGATCACCGGGGAGCTGTTTTTT	CASRLVEGITGELFF
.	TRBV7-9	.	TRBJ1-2	TGTGCCAGCAGCTTATCTGACATGTCCTATGGCTACACCTTC	CASSLSDMSYGYTF
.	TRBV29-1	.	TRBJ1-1	TGCAGCGTTGAAGATCCCCGGGAGAACACTGAAGCTTTCTTT	CSVEDPRENTEAFF
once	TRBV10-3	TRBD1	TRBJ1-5	TGTGCCACTTGGGACAGCCCCGTTAGCAATCAGCCCCAGCATTTT	CATWDSPVSNQPQHF
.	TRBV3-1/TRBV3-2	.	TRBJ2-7	TGTGCCAGCAGCCAAGATCACGGACACTACTACGAGCAGTACTTC	CASSQDHGHYYEQYF
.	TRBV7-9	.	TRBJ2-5	TGTGCCAGCAGCTCCTCCTACGCTACCCTGAAACAAGAGACCCAGTACTTC	CASSSSYATLKQETQYF
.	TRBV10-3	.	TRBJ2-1	TGTGCCATCAGTGACCTCGCCAGGCTCGATGAGCAGTTCTTC	CAISDLARLDEQFF
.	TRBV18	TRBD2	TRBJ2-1	TGTGCCAGCTCACCATCCGGGAGGGCCCTCAATGAGCAGTTCTTC	CASSPSGRALNEQFF
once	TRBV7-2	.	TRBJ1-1	TGTGCCAGCAGCACCTACAGGGCGGAGAACACTGAAGCTTTCTTT	CASSTYRAENTEAFF
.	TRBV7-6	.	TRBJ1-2	TGTGCCAGCAGCACGACAGCCGGCTACACCTTC	CASSTTAGYTF
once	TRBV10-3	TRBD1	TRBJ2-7	TGTGCCATCAGCGACAGGGACTACGAGCAGTACTTC	CAISDRDYEQYF
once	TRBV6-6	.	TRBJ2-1	TGTGCCAGCAGGACCGCTCTAGGCGATGAGCAGTTCTTC	CASRTALGDEQFF
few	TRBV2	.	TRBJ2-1	TGTGCCAGCAGTCCATACAATGAGCAGTTCTTC	CASSPYNEQFF
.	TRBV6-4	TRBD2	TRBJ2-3	TGTGCCAGCAGTGACTCCCCCGGACTACCTAGCGGGGGAACAGATACGCAGTATTTT	CASSDSPGLPSGGTDTQYF
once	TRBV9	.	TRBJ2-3	TGTGCCAGCAGCGTAGGGGGGGTAGATACGCAGTATTTT	CASSVGGVDTQYF
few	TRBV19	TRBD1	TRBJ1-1	TGTGCCAGTAGTATTTCGGGAGACAGGGCTGGCGCTGAAGCTTTCTTT	CASSISGDRAGAEAFF
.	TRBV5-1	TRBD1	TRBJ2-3	TGCGCCAGCAGGTGGACAGGGGGGGACACAGATACGCAGTATTTT	CASRWTGGDTDTQYF
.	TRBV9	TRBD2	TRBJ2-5	TGTGCCAGCAGCGTAGATCGGGGGGGACTGGTAGAGACCCAGTACTTC	CASSVDRGGLVETQYF
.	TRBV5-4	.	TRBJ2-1	TGTGCCAGCGGAGGGAGACCGTCCTACAATGAGCAGTTCTTC	CASGGRPSYNEQFF
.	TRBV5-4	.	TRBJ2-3	TGTGCCAGCAGCAACGGACAGCTGGCAGATACGCAGTATTTT	CASSNGQLADTQYF
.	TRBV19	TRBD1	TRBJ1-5	TGTGCCAGTAGTACCTACAGGGGGCGCAGGGTGTTAGTCCAGCATTTT	CASSTYRGRRVLVQHF
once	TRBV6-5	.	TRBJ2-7	TGTGCCAGCAGTAGAAACGAACCGGGCTCCTACGAGCAGTACTTC	CASSRNEPGSYEQYF
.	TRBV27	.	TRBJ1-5	TGTGCCAGCGGCCCTAGGCGGGGGTCCACGCTTTATAGCAATCAGCCCCAGCATTTT	CASGPRRGSTLYSNQPQHF
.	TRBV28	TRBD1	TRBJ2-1	TGTGCCAGCAGTTCGGGGACAGGGGGGAATGAGCAGTTCTTC	CASSSGTGGNEQFF
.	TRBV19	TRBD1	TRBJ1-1	TGTGCCAGTATTCAGGGGGCAACTGAAGCTTTCTTT	CASIQGATEAFF
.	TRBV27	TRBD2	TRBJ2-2	TGTGCCAGCCGCCGGACTAGCGTGAACACCGGGGAGCTGTTTTTT	CASRRTSVNTGELFF
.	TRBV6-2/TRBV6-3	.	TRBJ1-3	TGTGCCAGCAGTTACCACCTGGTGGGAGGAGTCACTGGAAACACCATATATTTT	CASSYHLVGGVTGNTIYF
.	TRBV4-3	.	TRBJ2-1	TGCGCCAGCAGCCTTCGGGATGAGCAGTTCTTC	CASSLRDEQFF
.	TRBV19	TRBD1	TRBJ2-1	TGTGCCAGTACTCCGGGACAGGGGGTGTATGAGCAGTTCTTC	CASTPGQGVYEQFF
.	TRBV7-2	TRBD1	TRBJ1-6	TGTGCCAGCAGCATGATACCGCGGACAGGGGGCTTTAATTCACCCCTCCACTTT	CASSMIPRTGGFNSPLHF
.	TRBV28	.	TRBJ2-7	TGTGCCAGCTCAGCGACTTCCTACGAGCAGTACTTC	CASSATSYEQYF
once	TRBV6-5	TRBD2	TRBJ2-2	TGTGCCAGCGCCGGGACTAGTTCTTCCGGGGAGCTGTTTTTT	CASAGTSSSGELFF
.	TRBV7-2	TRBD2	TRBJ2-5	TGTGCCAGCAGCTTATGGCTAGCGGGGGGGCGGGAGACCCAGTACTTC	CASSLWLAGGRETQYF